This T cell receptor beta chain was documented in a study of long-term antiretroviral therapy in people with HIV. At minimum, one pre-ART and two post-ART PBMC samples were obtained from each donor. V was clipped by 0 bases and J by 8 bases, with 14 bases between them. The CDR3 sequence is 15 residues long. Looked up from germline, CDR1 is MGHDK and CDR2 is SYGVNS. Comments on this clone: The antigen is not known.

Study-level findings and limits: The repertoire was dominated at all time points by clones expanded before ART. Blood dating 2004 to 2017 may reflect older ART regimens.

At the survey level, the v3.0 immunoSEQ assay was run. The repertoire was sequenced with immunoSEQ multiplex PCR; TCRdb's copy has only in-frame clones and lacks some. This sample has about 30,000 clones, with 80% to 90% found just once. This receptor was taken from a woman in her thirties with HIV. This chain joins TRBV25-1 and TRBJ1-3; D not certain. This specimen was unsorted PBMCs, taken approximately 2.9 years before starting antiretroviral therapy. CDR3 DNA sequence: TGTGCCAGCAGTGAATATGGTAAACGACGGGACACCATATATTTT. This encodes CASSEYGKRRDTIYF.